The T cell receptor beta chain under discussion was sequenced for a study of regulatory T cells in long-lasting Graves disease. Described time point: newly diagnosed GD, antithyroid drugs for less than 3 months. TCR sequences were obtained from RNA taken from PBMCs. This clonotype was detected a few times. Its matching antigen is unknown. This CDR3 is 16 amino acids long. V shed 8 bases and J 6 bases; nucleotides not matched to a gene: 12. The germline V gene encodes CDR1 SNHLY and CDR2 FYNNEI. Combining iRepertoire HTBI primers with Arm-PCR of CDR3 regions, the authors built TCR beta libraries. TCRdb called the multiplex PCR reads again in MiXCR, with one record for every CDR3 protein. Altogether 680,000 or so distinct CDR3 sequences are present, 16% being singletons, with the ten largest covering 18%. Whole-study findings and limits: Study was limited to peripheral blood, excluding thyroid tissue.

These data were likewise used in another study, on T cells in Graves' hyperthyroidism and ophthalmopathy. From that study: The HTBI set primed first-round TCR CDR3 RT-PCR. Most thyroid clonotypes expanded above 0.001 appeared in blood too.

Here the sequenced sample was peripheral blood mononuclear cells (PBMCs), taken at new diagnosis, from a patient treated with antithyroid drugs. The clonotype originates from a woman in her twenties or thirties with Graves disease. The chain recombines TRBV2 with TRBJ2-7, with 14 bases matching TRBD2. The CDR3 DNA reads as TGTGCCAGCCTGGACCAGACTAGCGGGAGGGCCCCCGAGCAGTACTTC. As protein: CASLDQTSGRAPEQYF.